The text below deals with one T cell receptor (beta chain). Germline V gives CDR1 SGDLS, CDR2 YYNGEE. Losses at the gene ends were 0 bases for V and 1 base for J; bases not matched to a gene: 4. This CDR3 has 16 amino acids. The source of the sample is a study of T cells in Graves' hyperthyroidism and ophthalmopathy. The investigators amplified TCR beta CDR3 regions from RNA transcripts. The TCR CDR3 first-round RT-PCR relied on the HTBI primer set. TCRdb redid the calling of the multiplex PCR reads with MiXCR, one entry per CDR3 protein. This sample yields around 600,000 distinct CDR3 sequences, of which approximately 15% are seen a single time; 6.5% to 8% belongs to the top ten.

This TCR came from a woman in her 30s with Graves' hyperthyroidism. The sequencing sample was made of blood. The chain employs TRBV9 and TRBJ2-3; 8 nucleotides line up with TRBD1. The CDR3 region is CASSVAGTGRTDTQYF. The CDR3 bases are TGTGCCAGCAGCGTAGCCGGGACAGGACGCACAGATACGCAGTATTTT.